This is a list of T cell receptor beta chains from one sample in a study of T cells after yellow fever vaccination. In TCRdb, the 5' RACE reads were re-called with MiXCR into one record per CDR3 protein. The table lists some 120,000 distinct CDR3 sequences, 13% to 15% of them singletons. The source material was CD8+ T cells sorted from PBMCs, sampled 5 days after the yellow fever booster vaccination. These receptors were collected from a man younger than 35 who received the YFV17D yellow fever vaccine. Both conserved end residues are part of each CDR3. A D gene is named only where the DNA matches it firmly. A clone size is listed for some rows: how often the clone was seen (once, few, many), or a class if it is expanded.

V	J	D	size	DNA	CDR3
TRBV12-3/TRBV12-4	TRBJ2-7	-	-	TGTGCCAGCACGGCGGTGACGGGAGAGCAGTACTTC	CASTAVTGEQYF
TRBV12-3/TRBV12-4	TRBJ2-5	-	-	TGTGCCAGCAGTTTAGTCGGACAAAGAATCCAGACCCAGTACTTC	CASSLVGQRIQTQYF
TRBV4-1	TRBJ1-5	-	few	TGCGCCAGCAGCCTCACCGGGGTAAGGGGTAATCAGCCCCAGCATTTT	CASSLTGVRGNQPQHF
TRBV4-1	TRBJ1-1	-	few	TGCGCCAGCAGCCAAGATCTAAGGGGGACTGAAGCTTTCTTT	CASSQDLRGTEAFF
TRBV12-3/TRBV12-4	TRBJ2-1	-	-	TGTGCCAGCAGCCACGGACCCTCGGGTGAGCAGTTCTTC	CASSHGPSGEQFF
TRBV4-3	TRBJ1-1	-	few	TGCGCCAGCAGCCAAAGTATTTGGGGGCAGGTTGAAGCTTTCTTT	CASSQSIWGQVEAFF
TRBV4-1	TRBJ2-2	TRBD2	few	TGCGCCAGCAGCCCCGACCCGCAGCGGGGAGGCACCGGGGAGCTGTTTTTT	CASSPDPQRGGTGELFF
TRBV6-5	TRBJ2-1	-	few	TGTGCCAGCATTAAAGCGGAGGGTTCCGACTACAATGAGCAGTTCTTC	CASIKAEGSDYNEQFF
TRBV20-1	TRBJ2-7	-	few	TGCAGTGCTAGTTGGTCCAAAACAGGTTCCGGCGAGCAGTACTTC	CSASWSKTGSGEQYF
TRBV15	TRBJ1-2	-	-	TGTGCCACCAAAAGGGAGGATGGGTATGGCTACACCTTC	CATKREDGYGYTF
TRBV7-9	TRBJ2-3	TRBD1	-	TGTGCCAGCAGCTCCCGCCACAGGGGATTAGCCACAGATACGCAGTATTTT	CASSSRHRGLATDTQYF
TRBV6-5	TRBJ2-2	-	-	TGTGCCAGCAGTTACTCGGGTGTCGTGGCTACCGGGGAGCTGTTTTTT	CASSYSGVVATGELFF
TRBV4-2	TRBJ2-5	TRBD2	many	TGTGCCAGCAGCCAAGATCCAGGACTAGTTCAAGAGACCCAGTACTTC	CASSQDPGLVQETQYF
TRBV12-3/TRBV12-4	TRBJ1-2	TRBD1	many	TGTGCCAGCAGTTTCGCCTTCGGGACAGGGAACTATGGCTACACCTTC	CASSFAFGTGNYGYTF
TRBV15	TRBJ2-2	-	-	TGTGCCACCAGCAGAGTGGGCATAGGCACCGGGGAGCTGTTTTTT	CATSRVGIGTGELFF
TRBV27	TRBJ1-3	-	-	TGTGCCAGCAGTTTCTCCGGGGGAACTGGAAACACCATATATTTT	CASSFSGGTGNTIYF
TRBV29-1	TRBJ2-7	-	medium-sized	TGCAGCGTTCGAGCAGGGGATAGCTACGAGCAGTACTTC	CSVRAGDSYEQYF
TRBV4-1	TRBJ1-1	-	-	TGCGCCAGCAGCCAAGAACCACTAGAGGCTACCCTAGGGGAAGCTTTCTTT	CASSQEPLEATLGEAFF
TRBV6-1	TRBJ2-1	TRBD2	once	TGTGCCAGCCTAGCGGGGGGGTATGAGCAGTTCTTC	CASLAGGYEQFF
TRBV19	TRBJ2-5	-	-	TGTGCCAGTATGCCAGCGGACGAGACCCAGTACTTC	CASMPADETQYF
TRBV5-1	TRBJ2-3	-	few	TGCGCCAGCAGTCACCGGGACCGGCACACAGATACGCAGTATTTT	CASSHRDRHTDTQYF
TRBV6-6	TRBJ1-2	TRBD1	-	TGTGCCAGCAGCATACCCCTTCCGACAGGGCTACCTAACTATGGCTACACCTTC	CASSIPLPTGLPNYGYTF
TRBV9	TRBJ2-5	TRBD2	few	TGTGCCAGCAGCGTAGCGGGGGGGTTCCCAGAGACCCAGTACTTC	CASSVAGGFPETQYF
TRBV7-8	TRBJ2-1	-	-	TGTGCCAGCAGCTCCCGGACGGTATCCTACAATGAGCAGTTCTTC	CASSSRTVSYNEQFF
TRBV6-5	TRBJ1-1	-	few	TGTGCCAGCAGTTCGGGACTGGAAGAAGCTTTCTTT	CASSSGLEEAFF
TRBV11-2	TRBJ2-5	TRBD2	few	TGTGCCAGCAGCTCTAGGACTAGCGGCCAAGAGACCCAGTACTTC	CASSSRTSGQETQYF
TRBV6-5	TRBJ2-7	-	once	TGTGCCACCACAGTTGGGAAATGGGAGCAGTACTTC	CATTVGKWEQYF
TRBV9	TRBJ2-6	-	-	TGTGCCAGGGGGACAAGGGGCTCTGGGGCCAACGTCCTGACTTTC	CARGTRGSGANVLTF
TRBV7-9	TRBJ2-4	-	-	TGTGCCAGCAGCTTCCCCCAGGGACTAGCCAAAAACATTCAGTACTTC	CASSFPQGLAKNIQYF
TRBV27	TRBJ2-3	TRBD1	-	TGTGCCAGCAGTTCCCCCACGTTGGGACAGGGGAGTTCAGATACGCAGTATTTT	CASSSPTLGQGSSDTQYF
TRBV29-1	TRBJ2-3	-	-	TGCAGCGTCCTAACAGAAGTAGATACGCAGTATTTT	CSVLTEVDTQYF
TRBV29-1	TRBJ2-1	TRBD2	-	TGCAGCGTCGGGGGGGGGGTACACGTTGAGCAGTTCTTC	CSVGGGVHVEQFF
TRBV6-1	TRBJ2-2	-	-	TGTGCCTACACACAGGGATGGAACACCGGGGAGCTGTTTTTT	CAYTQGWNTGELFF
TRBV10-3	TRBJ2-7	TRBD1	few	TGTGCCATCACTCCTACCAGGGGGAGATACGAGCAGTACTTC	CAITPTRGRYEQYF
TRBV19	TRBJ2-1	-	few	TGTGCCAGTAGTAGGACAACGTACAATGAGCAGTTCTTC	CASSRTTYNEQFF
TRBV5-4	TRBJ2-1	-	-	TGTGCCAGCAGCTCTATACTTAATGAGCAGTTCTTC	CASSSILNEQFF
TRBV11-2	TRBJ2-7	-	-	TGTGCCAGCAGCTCCGATACCAGGGTGATTCCCTACGAGCAGTACTTC	CASSSDTRVIPYEQYF
TRBV7-9	TRBJ2-1	-	many	TGTGCCAGCAGCTTAGGGACTCTGGGGTACCCCTCCTACAATGAGCAGTTCTTC	CASSLGTLGYPSYNEQFF
TRBV7-2	TRBJ2-7	-	-	TGTGCCAGCAGCTTTGGCCGCGCCGAGCAGTACTTC	CASSFGRAEQYF
TRBV7-6	TRBJ2-1	TRBD2	-	TGTGCCAGCAGCTTAACTAGCGGGGGACCGGGACCTTACAATGAGCAGTTCTTC	CASSLTSGGPGPYNEQFF
TRBV6-6	TRBJ1-5	TRBD1	few	TGTGCCAGCAAGACCCCCCACTTGACAGGGGAGGGTCATAGCAATCAGCCCCAGCATTTT	CASKTPHLTGEGHSNQPQHF
TRBV29-1	TRBJ2-3	-	-	TGCAGCGTTATCAAACCTTCCGGACAGTACAGCACAGATACGCAGTATTTT	CSVIKPSGQYSTDTQYF